This T cell receptor (beta chain) was observed in a study of T cell responses to AZD1222 COVID-19 vaccine. Germline assignment: CDR1 SEHNR and CDR2 FQNEAQ (reference sequence). Trimming cost V 2 bases and J 5 bases, with 15 bases left between them. CDR3 length: 15 residues. Only a few counts were recorded for this clone. Profiling relied on immunoSEQ multiplex PCR, and the TCRdb table lists in-frame clones only, not all of them. The repertoire holds some 90,000 clones, with 70% to 90% as singletons. The TCR comes from an adult in good health. The chain is built from TRBV7-9 and TRBJ2-5, with D possibly called TRBD1 or TRBD2 (5 bases each). The sequencing used peripheral blood, collected on day 0 of AZD1222 vaccination. The CDR3 loop is CASSLKEGPRETQYF. The CDR3, as DNA: TGTGCCAGCAGCTTAAAAGAGGGACCCCGGGAGACCCAGTACTTC.